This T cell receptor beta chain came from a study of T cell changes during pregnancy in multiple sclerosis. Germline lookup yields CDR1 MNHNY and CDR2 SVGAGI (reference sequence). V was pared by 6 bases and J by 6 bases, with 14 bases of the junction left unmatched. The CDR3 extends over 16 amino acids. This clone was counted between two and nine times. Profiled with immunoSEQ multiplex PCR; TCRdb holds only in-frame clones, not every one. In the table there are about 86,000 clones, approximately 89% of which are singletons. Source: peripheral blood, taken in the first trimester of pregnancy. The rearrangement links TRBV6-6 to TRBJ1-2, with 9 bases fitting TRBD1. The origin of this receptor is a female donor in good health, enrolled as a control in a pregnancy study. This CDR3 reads CASSSPGTGIFNGYTF. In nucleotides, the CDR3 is TGTGCCAGCAGCTCACCCGGGACAGGGATTTTCAATGGCTACACCTTC.